This T cell receptor (beta chain) was recovered during a study of identical twins. One entry per CDR3 protein, called by TCRdb with MiXCR from the 5' RACE reads. The sample has roughly 770,000 distinct CDR3 sequences, 15% to 20% seen once. Germline V gene lookup returns CDR1 MNHNS and CDR2 SASEGT. The CDR3 sequence is 15 residues long. V was pared by 6 bases and J by 3 bases, with 17 bases between. The sample was also linked to a second study, of T cells expressing NK-cell markers.

V and J are TRBV6-1 and TRBJ1-2; tentatively, D is TRBD1 (5 bases). Sequences were obtained from PBMCs. The clonotype originates from a woman under 30 in good health. The CDR3 loop is CASSFPRVGDYGYTF. CDR3 nucleotides: TGTGCCAGCAGCTTCCCCAGGGTAGGAGACTATGGCTACACCTTC.